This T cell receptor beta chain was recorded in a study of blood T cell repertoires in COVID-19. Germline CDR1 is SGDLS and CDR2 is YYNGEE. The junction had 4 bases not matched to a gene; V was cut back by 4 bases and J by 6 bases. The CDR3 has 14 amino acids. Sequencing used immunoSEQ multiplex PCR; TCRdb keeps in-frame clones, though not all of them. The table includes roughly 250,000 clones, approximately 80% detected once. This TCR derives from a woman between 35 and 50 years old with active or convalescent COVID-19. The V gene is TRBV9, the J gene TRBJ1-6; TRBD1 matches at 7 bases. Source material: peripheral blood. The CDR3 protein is CASSTQGGNSPLHF. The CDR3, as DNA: TGTGCCAGCAGCACCCAGGGGGGTAATTCACCCCTCCACTTT.